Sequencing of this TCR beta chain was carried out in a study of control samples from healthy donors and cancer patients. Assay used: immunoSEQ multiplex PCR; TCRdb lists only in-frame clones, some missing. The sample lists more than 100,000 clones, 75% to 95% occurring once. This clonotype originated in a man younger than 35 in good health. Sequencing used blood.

The CDR3 here is CASSEAHGTEYGYTF. In nucleotides, the CDR3 is TGTGCCAGCAGTGAAGCGCATGGGACAGAATATGGCTACACCTTC. This rearrangement joins TRBV6-1 to TRBJ1-2; 7 positions match TRBD1. Germline V lookup: CDR1 MNHNS, CDR2 SASEGT. This CDR3 has 15 amino acids. Trimming cost V 0 bases and J 5 bases; bases outside gene matches: 6.